The rows below give T cell receptor beta chains drawn from one sample of a study of T cells after yellow fever vaccination. TCRdb itself ran the 5' RACE reads through MiXCR, one entry per CDR3 protein. The sample contains around 180,000 distinct CDR3 sequences, roughly 6.2% of which appear only once. Sequencing used CD4+ T cells sorted from PBMCs, obtained on the day of the first yellow fever vaccination. The receptor set was obtained from a man between 18 and 29 years old who received the YFV17D yellow fever vaccine. The CDR3 runs from the conserved cysteine through the conserved F or W. Fields, in order: clone size, D gene, J gene, V gene, CDR3 DNA, CDR3 protein. D genes are given only for firm matches. Expanded clones are given a class, and other clones once, few, many or no size at all.

>few|.|TRBJ2-1|TRBV6-1
TGTGCCAGCAGCTCCCTTAGCGGTGGCTCCTACAATGAGCAGTTCTTC
CASSSLSGGSYNEQFF
>few|TRBD1|TRBJ1-6|TRBV7-3
TGTGCCAGCAGCGGAGGGGGCTCGAATTCACCCCTCCACTTT
CASSGGGSNSPLHF
>.|.|TRBJ2-5|TRBV7-9
TGTGCCAGCAGCCGACTACAGGGAGTGGAGACCCAGTACTTC
CASSRLQGVETQYF
>many|.|TRBJ1-6|TRBV12-3/TRBV12-4
TGTGCCAGCAGTTTAGAAGGTCCGCTCGCGGGTTCACCCCTCCACTTT
CASSLEGPLAGSPLHF
>many|TRBD1|TRBJ1-6|TRBV7-3
TGTGCCAGCAGCTCGGGACAGGAGAATTCACCCCTCCACTTT
CASSSGQENSPLHF
>few|.|TRBJ2-1|TRBV11-2
TGTGCCAGCACCCAGGGGCGGGGAACGGCCTACAATGAGCAGTTCTTC
CASTQGRGTAYNEQFF
>.|.|TRBJ1-4|TRBV6-2/TRBV6-3
TGTGCCAGCAGTTACGGGGGTTTCGCTAATGAAAAACTGTTTTTT
CASSYGGFANEKLFF
>.|TRBD2|TRBJ2-3|TRBV11-2
TGTGCCAGCAGCTTAGATAGTAGGACTAGCGGCACAGATACGCAGTATTTT
CASSLDSRTSGTDTQYF
>many|.|TRBJ1-1|TRBV6-5
TGTGCCAGCAGCTACTCGGACAACATGGGGACTGAAGCTTTCTTT
CASSYSDNMGTEAFF
>many|TRBD2|TRBJ2-2|TRBV12-3/TRBV12-4
TGTGCCAGCAGTCCTCTAGCGGTGGTGGCCGGGGAGCTGTTTTTT
CASSPLAVVAGELFF
>.|.|TRBJ1-5|TRBV10-3
TGTGCCATCAGTGTAGGGGACCACCAGCCCCAGCATTTT
CAISVGDHQPQHF
>many|TRBD1|TRBJ2-7|TRBV12-3/TRBV12-4
TGTGCCAGCAGTCCCGGACAGGGGGACGAGCAGTACTTC
CASSPGQGDEQYF
>.|.|TRBJ1-5|TRBV20-1
TGCAGTGCTAGAAGCCAGGGCAAGCAGCCCCAGCATTTT
CSARSQGKQPQHF
>.|.|TRBJ2-3|TRBV4-1
TGCGCCAGCAGCCGACGAATGGAAGGGGCGAGCACAGATACGCAGTATTTT
CASSRRMEGASTDTQYF
>many|.|TRBJ2-7|TRBV7-2
TGTGCCAGCCATCCTTCAGTAGTATCCTACGAGCAGTACTTC
CASHPSVVSYEQYF
>.|.|TRBJ2-7|TRBV11-3
TGTGCCAGCAGCCCGATGGACGGTTCCTACGAGCAGTACTTC
CASSPMDGSYEQYF
>.|.|TRBJ1-1|TRBV20-1
TGCAGTGCTAGCCAATCACAGGGAACACTAGTGAACACTGAAGCTTTCTTT
CSASQSQGTLVNTEAFF
>few|.|TRBJ2-2|TRBV6-1
TGTGCCAGCAGTATTGACAGGAGGGACACCGGGGAGCTGTTTTTT
CASSIDRRDTGELFF
>many|.|TRBJ2-1|TRBV4-2
TGTGCCAGTAGAAATACAGGGACTTACAATGAGCAGTTCTTC
CASRNTGTYNEQFF
>many|.|TRBJ2-1|TRBV28
TGTGCCAGTGGCTCACTGGGGCTAGGGCAGGATGAGCAGTTCTTC
CASGSLGLGQDEQFF
>many|.|TRBJ2-1|TRBV5-5
TGTGCCAGCAGCTTGGGCAGGCTCACCCTCAATGAGCAGTTCTTC
CASSLGRLTLNEQFF
>.|.|TRBJ2-2|TRBV5-1
TGCGCCAGCAGCTTGGATCAGACCCTGACGAACACCGGGGAGCTGTTTTTT
CASSLDQTLTNTGELFF
>many|.|TRBJ1-1|TRBV29-1
TGCAGCGTTGGTTTCCCCCGGGGCGCTGAAGCTTTCTTT
CSVGFPRGAEAFF
>.|.|TRBJ1-6|TRBV20-1
TGCAGTGCTAGAGGGGGCGGACACCGAAATTCACCCCTCCACTTT
CSARGGGHRNSPLHF
>.|TRBD2|TRBJ2-5|TRBV2
TGTGCCAGCAGCCAGACTAGCGGGAGGGAAGAGACCCAGTACTTC
CASSQTSGREETQYF
>few|TRBD2|TRBJ2-1|TRBV6-2/TRBV6-3
TGTGCCAGCAGTTCTCCGGGACTAGCGGGGGGAAATGAGCAGTTCTTC
CASSSPGLAGGNEQFF
>many|.|TRBJ1-4|TRBV4-3
TGCGCCAGCAGCCAAGGGAGTTCTGAGAGCGAAAAACTGTTTTTT
CASSQGSSESEKLFF
>many|.|TRBJ2-3|TRBV2
TGTGCCAGCAGTGGAGACAGAGATACGCAGTATTTT
CASSGDRDTQYF
>few|.|TRBJ2-5|TRBV12-3/TRBV12-4
TGTGCCAGCAGCCCACAGGGACCGGAGACCCAGTACTTC
CASSPQGPETQYF
>.|.|TRBJ1-2|TRBV10-3
TGTGCCATCAGTGACCTTCCCTGGGGGGGGGCAGACTATGGCTACACCTTC
CAISDLPWGGADYGYTF
>few|.|TRBJ2-6|TRBV4-2
TGTGCCAGCAGCCAAGAGAGGAATGGGGCCAACGTCCTGACTTTC
CASSQERNGANVLTF
>few|.|TRBJ2-2|TRBV12-3/TRBV12-4
TGTGCCAGCAGTCCATACAGGGTGAACACCGGGGAGCTGTTTTTT
CASSPYRVNTGELFF
>many|.|TRBJ2-2|TRBV5-1
TGCGCCAGCAGCTTCGGACTCCAGGCCGGGCAGCTGTTTTTT
CASSFGLQAGQLFF
>many|.|TRBJ1-1|TRBV28
TGTGCCAGCATTGGGGCCATGAACACTGAAGCTTTCTTT
CASIGAMNTEAFF
>many|TRBD2|TRBJ2-1|TRBV6-5
TGTGCCAGCAGACCGGATCAGCGGGGTTCCTACAATGAGCAGTTCTTC
CASRPDQRGSYNEQFF
>.|TRBD2|TRBJ2-5|TRBV20-1
TGCAGTGCACCAACTAGCGGGGGGGCCTGGGAGACCCAGTACTTC
CSAPTSGGAWETQYF
>.|TRBD1|TRBJ2-5|TRBV20-1
TGCAGTGCTAGATCTTACAGGGGGGTGGAGACCCAGTACTTC
CSARSYRGVETQYF
>many|.|TRBJ1-1|TRBV3-1
TGTGCCAGCAGCCAAAACGACTACACTGAAGCTTTCTTT
CASSQNDYTEAFF
>many|.|TRBJ2-1|TRBV24-1
TGTGCCACCAGTGATACCAGGTCGGGCAATGAGCAGTTCTTC
CATSDTRSGNEQFF
>many|.|TRBJ1-1|TRBV3-1
TGTGCCAGCAGCCAGACGATGAACACTGAAGCTTTCTTT
CASSQTMNTEAFF
>many|.|TRBJ2-3|TRBV7-2
TGTGCCAGCAGCTTTACAGGCCCTAGCACAGATACGCAGTATTTT
CASSFTGPSTDTQYF
>few|TRBD1|TRBJ1-1|TRBV15
TGTGCCACTTCGGACAGGGCAAACCTGAACACTGAAGCTTTCTTT
CATSDRANLNTEAFF
>.|TRBD2|TRBJ2-1|TRBV20-1
TGCAGTGCCCTGCTAGCGGGGGCCGGGTACAATGAGCAGTTCTTC
CSALLAGAGYNEQFF
>.|.|TRBJ2-5|TRBV25-1
TGTGCCAGCAGTGACAAACTAACGGGAGAGACCCAGTACTTC
CASSDKLTGETQYF
>.|.|TRBJ2-1|TRBV12-3/TRBV12-4
TGTGCCAGCAGCCGCCACAGGAATGAGCAGTTCTTC
CASSRHRNEQFF
>few|TRBD1|TRBJ1-5|TRBV12-3/TRBV12-4
TGTGCCAGCAGTCCGGGACAGGGGATGTCGGGACAGCCCCAGCATTTT
CASSPGQGMSGQPQHF
>many|TRBD1|TRBJ1-1|TRBV18
TGTGCCAGCTCACCCCGACAGGGTGGGTATAACACTGAAGCTTTCTTT
CASSPRQGGYNTEAFF
>few|.|TRBJ2-6|TRBV6-5
TGTGCCAGCAGTTCCCCCGGTTTAGGGGCTGGGGCCAACGTCCTGACTTTC
CASSSPGLGAGANVLTF
>many|.|TRBJ1-4|TRBV4-2
TGTGCCAGCAGCACTGCAGGAAATTCTAATGAAAAACTGTTTTTT
CASSTAGNSNEKLFF